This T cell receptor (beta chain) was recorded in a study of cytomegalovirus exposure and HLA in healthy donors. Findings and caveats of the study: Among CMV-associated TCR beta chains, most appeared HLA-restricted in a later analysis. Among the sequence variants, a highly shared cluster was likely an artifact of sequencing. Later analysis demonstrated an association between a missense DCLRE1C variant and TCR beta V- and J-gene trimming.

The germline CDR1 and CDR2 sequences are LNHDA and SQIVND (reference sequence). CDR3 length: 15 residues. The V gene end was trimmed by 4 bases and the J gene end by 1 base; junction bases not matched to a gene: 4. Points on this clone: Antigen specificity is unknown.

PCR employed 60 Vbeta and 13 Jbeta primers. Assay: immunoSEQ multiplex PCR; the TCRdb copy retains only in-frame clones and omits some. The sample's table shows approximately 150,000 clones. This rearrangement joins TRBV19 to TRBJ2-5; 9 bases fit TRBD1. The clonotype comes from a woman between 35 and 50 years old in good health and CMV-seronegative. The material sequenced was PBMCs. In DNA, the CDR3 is TGTGCCAGTAGTAAAATACAGGGGGCCCAAGAGACCCAGTACTTC. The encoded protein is CASSKIQGAQETQYF.